What follows are 2 T cell receptor beta chains derived from one specimen sequenced in a study of cytomegalovirus exposure and HLA in healthy donors. The PCR made use of 60 Vbeta and 13 Jbeta primers. Data came from immunoSEQ multiplex PCR; TCRdb stores just in-frame clones and leaves some out. The table counts about 130,000 clones; over 0.8% lies in the top ten. The sample was PBMCs. These receptor sequences come from a man between 18 and 29 years old in good health and CMV-seronegative.

V and J are TRBV10-3 and TRBJ2-7; 9 bases fit TRBD1. Unmatched junction bases numbered 1, after V lost 4 bases and J lost 3 bases. This CDR3 contains 13 residues. Per the germline V gene, CDR1 is ENHRY and CDR2 is SYGVKD. The CDR3 here is CAISVGQGYEQYF. For the CDR3, the DNA is TGTGCCATCAGTGTGGGACAGGGCTACGAGCAGTACTTC.

The chain recombines TRBV2 with TRBJ1-4; TRBD1 might be the D (6 bases). The germline V gene encodes CDR1 SNHLY and CDR2 FYNNEI. The CDR3 is 14 amino acids. V was cut by 8 bases and J by 0 bases, with 10 bases left in between. CDR3: CASGTPATNEKLFF. The DNA for the CDR3 is TGTGCCAGCGGGACACCCGCAACTAATGAAAAACTGTTTTTT.